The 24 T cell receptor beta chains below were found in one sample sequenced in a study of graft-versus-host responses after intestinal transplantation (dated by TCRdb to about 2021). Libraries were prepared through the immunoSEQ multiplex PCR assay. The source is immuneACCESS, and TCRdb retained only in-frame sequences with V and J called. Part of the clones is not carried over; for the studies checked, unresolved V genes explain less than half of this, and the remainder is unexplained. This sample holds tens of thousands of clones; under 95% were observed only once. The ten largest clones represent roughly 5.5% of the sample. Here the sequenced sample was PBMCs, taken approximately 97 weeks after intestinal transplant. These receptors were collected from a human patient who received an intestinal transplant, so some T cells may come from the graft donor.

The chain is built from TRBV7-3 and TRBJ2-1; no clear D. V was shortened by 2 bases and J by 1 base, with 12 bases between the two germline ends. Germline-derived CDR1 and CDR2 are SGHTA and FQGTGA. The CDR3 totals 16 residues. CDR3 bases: TGTGCCAGCAGCTTATTGGGCGGAAGGTCCTACAATGAGCAGTTCTTC. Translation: CASSLLGGRSYNEQFF.

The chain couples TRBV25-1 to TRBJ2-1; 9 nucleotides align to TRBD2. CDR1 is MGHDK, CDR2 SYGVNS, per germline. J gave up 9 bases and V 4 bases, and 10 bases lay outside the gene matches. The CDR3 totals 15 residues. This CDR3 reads CASSAGQLTSGEQFF. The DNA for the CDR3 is TGTGCCAGCAGTGCTGGCCAGTTGACTAGCGGTGAGCAGTTCTTC.

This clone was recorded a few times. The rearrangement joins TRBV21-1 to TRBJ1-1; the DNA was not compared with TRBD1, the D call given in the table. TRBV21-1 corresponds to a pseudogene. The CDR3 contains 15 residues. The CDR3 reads CASSKAVDSNTEAFF. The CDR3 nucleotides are TGTGCCAGCAGCAAAGCCGTGGACAGTAACACTGAAGCTTTCTTT.

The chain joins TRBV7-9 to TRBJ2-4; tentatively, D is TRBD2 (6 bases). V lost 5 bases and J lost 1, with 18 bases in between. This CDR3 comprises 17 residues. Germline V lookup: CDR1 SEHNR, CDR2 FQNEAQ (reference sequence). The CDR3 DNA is TGTGCCAGCAGCAGGGCTGGAGGGTCAGATGCCAAAAACATTCAGTACTTC. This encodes CASSRAGGSDAKNIQYF.

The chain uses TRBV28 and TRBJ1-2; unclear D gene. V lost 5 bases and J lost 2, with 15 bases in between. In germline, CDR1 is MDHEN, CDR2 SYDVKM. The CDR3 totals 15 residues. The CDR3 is CASSPPGLGNYGYTF. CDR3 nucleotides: TGTGCCAGCAGTCCACCGGGCCTTGGAAACTATGGCTACACCTTC.

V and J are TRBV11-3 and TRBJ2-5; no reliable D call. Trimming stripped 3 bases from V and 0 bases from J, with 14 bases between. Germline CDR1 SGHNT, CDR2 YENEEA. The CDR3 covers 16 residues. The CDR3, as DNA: TGTGCCAGCAGCTTTGCCCCTCTAACCCACCAAGAGACCCAGTACTTC. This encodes CASSFAPLTHQETQYF.

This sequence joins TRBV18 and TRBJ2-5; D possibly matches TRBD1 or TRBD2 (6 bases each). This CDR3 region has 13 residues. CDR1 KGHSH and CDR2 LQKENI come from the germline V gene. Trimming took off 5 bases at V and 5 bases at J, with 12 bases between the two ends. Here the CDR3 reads CASSYGGGETQYF. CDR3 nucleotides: TGTGCCAGCTCATACGGGGGCGGGGAGACCCAGTACTTC.

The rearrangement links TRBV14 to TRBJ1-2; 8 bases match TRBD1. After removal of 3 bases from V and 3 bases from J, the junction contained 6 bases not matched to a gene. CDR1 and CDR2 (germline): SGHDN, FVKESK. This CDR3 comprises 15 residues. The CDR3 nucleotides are TGTGCCAGCAGCCATCCGGACAGGGTAGACTATGGCTACACCTTC. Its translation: CASSHPDRVDYGYTF.

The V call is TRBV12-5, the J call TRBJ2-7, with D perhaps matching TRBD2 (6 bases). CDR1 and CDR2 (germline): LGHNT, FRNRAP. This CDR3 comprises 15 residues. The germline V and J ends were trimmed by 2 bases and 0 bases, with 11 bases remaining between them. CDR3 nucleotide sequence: TGTGCTAGTGGTTTGATCGGGGGAAGCTCCTACGAGCAGTACTTC. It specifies CASGLIGGSSYEQYF.

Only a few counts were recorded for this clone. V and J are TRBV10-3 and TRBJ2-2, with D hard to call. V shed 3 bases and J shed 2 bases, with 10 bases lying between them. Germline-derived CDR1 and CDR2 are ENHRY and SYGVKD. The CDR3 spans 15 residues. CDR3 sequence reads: CAISDNQANTGELFF. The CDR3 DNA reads TGTGCCATCAGTGATAATCAGGCTAACACCGGGGAGCTGTTTTTT.

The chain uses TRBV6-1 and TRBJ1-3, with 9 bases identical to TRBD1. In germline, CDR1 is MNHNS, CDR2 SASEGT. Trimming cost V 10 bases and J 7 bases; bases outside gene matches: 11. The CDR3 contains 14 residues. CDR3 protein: CATIPGQGRNTIYF. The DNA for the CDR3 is TGTGCCACCATACCGGGACAGGGAAGGAACACCATATATTTT.

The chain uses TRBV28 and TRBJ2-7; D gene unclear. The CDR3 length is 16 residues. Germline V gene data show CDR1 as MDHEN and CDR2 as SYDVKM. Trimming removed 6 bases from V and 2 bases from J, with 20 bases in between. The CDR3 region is CASRENVNLLTYEQYF. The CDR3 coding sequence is TGTGCCAGCAGAGAAAACGTCAATCTTCTTACCTACGAGCAGTACTTC. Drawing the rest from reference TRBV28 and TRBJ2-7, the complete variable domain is DVKVTQSSRYLVKRTGEKVFLECVQDMDHENMFWYRQDPGLGLRLIYFSYDVKMKEKGDIPEGYSVSREKKERFSLILESASTNQTSMYLCASRENVNLLTYEQYFGPGTRLTVT.

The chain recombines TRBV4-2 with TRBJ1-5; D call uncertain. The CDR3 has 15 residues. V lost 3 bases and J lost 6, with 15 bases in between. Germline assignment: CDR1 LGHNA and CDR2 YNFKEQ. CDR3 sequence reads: CASSQSAGLSQPQHF. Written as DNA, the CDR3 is TGTGCCAGCAGCCAGAGTGCGGGGTTGAGTCAGCCCCAGCATTTT.

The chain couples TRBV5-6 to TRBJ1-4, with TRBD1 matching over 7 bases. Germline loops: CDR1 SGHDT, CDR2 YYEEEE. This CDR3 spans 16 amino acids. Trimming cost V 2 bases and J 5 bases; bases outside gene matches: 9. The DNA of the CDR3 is TGTGCCAGCAGCTTACTCGGGACAGTAGTAAATGAAAAACTGTTTTTT. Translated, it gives CASSLLGTVVNEKLFF.

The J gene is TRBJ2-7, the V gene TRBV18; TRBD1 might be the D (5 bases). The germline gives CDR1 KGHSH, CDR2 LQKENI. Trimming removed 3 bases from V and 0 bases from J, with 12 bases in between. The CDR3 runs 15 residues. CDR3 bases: TGTGCCAGCTCACCGAAAACAGGCAGCTCCTACGAGCAGTACTTC. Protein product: CASSPKTGSSYEQYF. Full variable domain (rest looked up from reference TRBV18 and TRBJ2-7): NAGVMQNPRHLVRRRGQEARLRCSPMKGHSHVYWYRQLPEEGLKFMVYLQKENIIDESGMPKERFSAEFPKEGPSILRIQQVVRGDSAAYFCASSPKTGSSYEQYFGPGTRLTVT.

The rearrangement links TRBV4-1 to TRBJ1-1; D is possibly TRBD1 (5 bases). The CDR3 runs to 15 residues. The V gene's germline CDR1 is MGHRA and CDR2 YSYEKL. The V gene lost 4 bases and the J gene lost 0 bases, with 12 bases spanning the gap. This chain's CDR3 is CASSLHRDLNTEAFF. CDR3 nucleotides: TGCGCCAGCAGCCTTCACCGGGACTTGAACACTGAAGCTTTCTTT.

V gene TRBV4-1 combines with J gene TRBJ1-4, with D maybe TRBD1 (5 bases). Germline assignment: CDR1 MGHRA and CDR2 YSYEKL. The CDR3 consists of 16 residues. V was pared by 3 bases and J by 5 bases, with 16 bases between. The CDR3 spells CASSHSTEGPNEKLFF. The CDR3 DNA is TGCGCCAGCAGCCACTCGACCGAGGGACCAAATGAAAAACTGTTTTTT.

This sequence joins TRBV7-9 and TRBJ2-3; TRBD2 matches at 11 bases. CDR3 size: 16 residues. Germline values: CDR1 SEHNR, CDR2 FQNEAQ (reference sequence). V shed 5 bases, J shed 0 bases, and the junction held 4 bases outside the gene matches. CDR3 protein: CASSLRLAGSTDTQYF. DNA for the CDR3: TGTGCCAGCAGCCTACGACTAGCGGGGAGCACAGATACGCAGTATTTT.

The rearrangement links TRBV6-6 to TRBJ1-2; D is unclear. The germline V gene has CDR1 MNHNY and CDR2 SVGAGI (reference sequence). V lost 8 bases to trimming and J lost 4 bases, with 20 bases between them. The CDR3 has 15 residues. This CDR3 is CASVPGISATYGYTF. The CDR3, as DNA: TGTGCCAGCGTCCCGGGGATCTCCGCTACCTATGGCTACACCTTC.

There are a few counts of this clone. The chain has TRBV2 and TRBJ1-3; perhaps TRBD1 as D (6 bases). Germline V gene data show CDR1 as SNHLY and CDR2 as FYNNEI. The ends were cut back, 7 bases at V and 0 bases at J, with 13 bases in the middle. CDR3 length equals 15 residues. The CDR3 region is CASILGGSSGNTIYF. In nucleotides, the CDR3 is TGTGCCAGCATCCTAGGGGGGAGCTCTGGAAACACCATATATTTT.

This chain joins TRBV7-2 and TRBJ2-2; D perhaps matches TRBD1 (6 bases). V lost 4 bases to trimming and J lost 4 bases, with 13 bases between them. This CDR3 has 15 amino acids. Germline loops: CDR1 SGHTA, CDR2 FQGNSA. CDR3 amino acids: CASSYPQGFTGELFF. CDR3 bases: TGTGCCAGCAGCTACCCCCAGGGGTTCACCGGGGAGCTGTTTTTT.

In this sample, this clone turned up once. The CDR3 DNA reads TGTGCCAGCAGTCCAGAGACAACGCGGGGGACCCAGTACTTC. Translation gives CASSPETTRGTQYF. V gene TRBV27 combines with J gene TRBJ2-5, with D perhaps matching TRBD2 (6 bases). Trimming left V 5 bases short and J 7 bases short, with 17 bases between. CDR1 is MNHEY, CDR2 SMNVEV, per germline (reference sequence). The CDR3 has 14 amino acids.

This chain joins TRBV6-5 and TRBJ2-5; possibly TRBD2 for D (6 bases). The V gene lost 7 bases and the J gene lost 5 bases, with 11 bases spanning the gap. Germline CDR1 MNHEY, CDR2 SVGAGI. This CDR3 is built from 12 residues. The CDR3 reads CASTSRGETQYF. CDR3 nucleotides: TGTGCCAGCACGAGCCGGGGGGAGACCCAGTACTTC.

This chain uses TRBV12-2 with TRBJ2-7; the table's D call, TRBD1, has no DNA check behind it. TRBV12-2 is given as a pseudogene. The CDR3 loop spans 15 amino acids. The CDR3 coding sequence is TGTGCAAGTCGCCGACAGGATCAAACGGCGTACGAGCAGTACTTC. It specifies CASRRQDQTAYEQYF.